This T cell receptor (beta chain) was found in a study of T cell changes during pregnancy in multiple sclerosis. The table came from immunoSEQ multiplex PCR; TCRdb's copy has only in-frame clones and leaves some out. The sample comprises roughly 89,000 clones, around 93% of which are singletons, and roughly 2.2% rests with the top ten. The CDR3 runs 16 residues. CDR1 is SGHAT and CDR2 is FQNNGV in the germline V gene. V lost 3 bases and J lost 0, with 12 bases in between. The sequence derives from a female donor with multiple sclerosis, enrolled in a pregnancy study. This chain uses TRBV11-2 with TRBJ1-3; D possibly corresponds to TRBD1 (5 bases). The sample in question was peripheral blood, obtained in the third trimester of pregnancy. DNA of the CDR3: TGTGCCAGCAGCTTCAGGGTTTACAACTCTGGAAACACCATATATTTT. The encoded protein is CASSFRVYNSGNTIYF.